This T cell receptor (beta chain) was recorded in a study of T cells in Graves' hyperthyroidism and ophthalmopathy. Looking at the study overall: Upon initial diagnosis and before any treatment, peripheral blood was collected.

Amplification yielded TCR beta CDR3 regions, with RNA transcripts as the source. The primer set for the first-round RT-PCR of the TCR CDR3 was HTBI. Using its own MiXCR run on the multiplex PCR reads, TCRdb lists one record per CDR3 protein. The data hold 150,000 or so distinct CDR3 sequences, with more than 20% observed a single time. This clonotype was picked up a small number of times. Its matching antigen is unknown. The CDR3 length is 16 residues. Trimming at V came to 2 bases and at J to 5 bases, leaving 7 bases not matched to a gene. Per the germline V gene, CDR1 is MNHEY and CDR2 is SVGAGI. General study results and limits: The blood repertoire included most of the expanded thyroid clonotypes above 0.001.

The TCR was taken from a woman in her forties or fifties with Graves' hyperthyroidism that later progressed to Graves' ophthalmopathy. The rearrangement uses TRBV6-5 and TRBJ2-3; 10 bases are shared with TRBD2. Sequencing input: blood. In DNA form, the CDR3 reads TGTGCCAGCAGTTACACTAGCGGGAATTCGAAAGATACGCAGTATTTT. It specifies CASSYTSGNSKDTQYF.